The rows below give T cell receptor beta chains drawn from one sample of a study of graft-versus-host responses after intestinal transplantation. Here immunoSEQ multiplex PCR was the method, and the copy in TCRdb shows in-frame clones only, minus some. The sample has under 85,000 clones, roughly 91% seen once. No antigen has been identified for these receptors. The specimen was unstimulated CD8+ T cells sorted from spleen or lymph node cells, collected before intestinal transplant. All receptors come from a human donor who received an intestinal transplant. Both conserved end residues are part of each CDR3. The D gene is left open where the match is weak. Clone size, where shown, is once, few, many, or a class for clones that have expanded.

clone size: .; V gene: TRBV4-1; D gene: .; J gene: TRBJ2-2; CDR3 protein: CASSHRAGELFF; CDR3 DNA: TGCGCCAGCAGTCACAGGGCCGGGGAGCTGTTTTTT
clone size: .; V gene: TRBV27; D gene: .; J gene: TRBJ1-1; CDR3 protein: CASSLLTGMNTEAFF; CDR3 DNA: TGTGCCAGCAGTTTATTGACAGGAATGAACACTGAAGCTTTCTTT
clone size: .; V gene: TRBV9; D gene: TRBD1; J gene: TRBJ2-1; CDR3 protein: CASSVGGQGEYNEQFF; CDR3 DNA: TGTGCCAGCAGCGTAGGGGGACAGGGGGAATACAATGAGCAGTTCTTC
clone size: .; V gene: TRBV5-1; D gene: .; J gene: TRBJ1-2; CDR3 protein: CASSLDAGGGDGYTF; CDR3 DNA: TGCGCCAGCAGCTTGGATGCGGGGGGTGGTGATGGCTACACCTTC
clone size: .; V gene: TRBV9; D gene: .; J gene: TRBJ2-7; CDR3 protein: CASSGGTEFYEQYF; CDR3 DNA: TGTGCCAGCAGCGGCGGGACTGAATTCTACGAGCAGTACTTC
clone size: .; V gene: TRBV5-5; D gene: TRBD1; J gene: TRBJ2-7; CDR3 protein: CASSWRQGYEQYF; CDR3 DNA: TGTGCCAGCAGCTGGAGACAGGGCTACGAGCAGTACTTC
clone size: .; V gene: TRBV27; D gene: .; J gene: TRBJ2-3; CDR3 protein: CASSFWGGAPDTQYF; CDR3 DNA: TGTGCCAGCAGTTTTTGGGGGGGGGCGCCAGATACGCAGTATTTT
clone size: once; V gene: TRBV9; D gene: TRBD2; J gene: TRBJ2-3; CDR3 protein: CASSVDGSGVRDTQYF; CDR3 DNA: TGTGCCAGCAGCGTAGATGGTAGCGGGGTAAGAGATACGCAGTATTTT
clone size: .; V gene: TRBV4-1; D gene: .; J gene: TRBJ1-1; CDR3 protein: CASSQGEVNTEAFF; CDR3 DNA: TGCGCCAGCAGCCAAGGAGAGGTAAACACTGAAGCTTTCTTT
clone size: .; V gene: TRBV5-1; D gene: TRBD1; J gene: TRBJ1-6; CDR3 protein: CASSSYPGQANSPLHF; CDR3 DNA: TGCGCCAGCAGCTCATACCCGGGACAGGCAAATTCACCCCTCCACTTT
clone size: .; V gene: TRBV7-9; D gene: .; J gene: TRBJ1-3; CDR3 protein: CASSLPGSGNTIYF; CDR3 DNA: TGTGCCAGCAGCTTACCAGGCTCTGGAAACACCATATATTTT
clone size: .; V gene: TRBV10-3; D gene: TRBD2; J gene: TRBJ2-7; CDR3 protein: CAISGGGGVSYEQYF; CDR3 DNA: TGTGCCATCAGTGGAGGCGGGGGGGTCTCCTACGAGCAGTACTTC
clone size: once; V gene: TRBV5-4; D gene: TRBD1; J gene: TRBJ2-5; CDR3 protein: CASSRFRRGRETQYF; CDR3 DNA: TGTGCCAGCAGCCGCTTTCGAAGGGGGCGGGAGACCCAGTACTTC
clone size: .; V gene: TRBV11-2; D gene: TRBD1; J gene: TRBJ2-7; CDR3 protein: CASSLSGGYEQYF; CDR3 DNA: TGTGCCAGCAGCTTATCAGGGGGCTACGAGCAGTACTTC
clone size: .; V gene: TRBV6-5; D gene: TRBD2; J gene: TRBJ2-5; CDR3 protein: CASSTTSALQETQYF; CDR3 DNA: TGTGCCAGCAGCACGACTAGCGCCCTCCAAGAGACCCAGTACTTC
clone size: .; V gene: TRBV25-1; D gene: .; J gene: TRBJ1-6; CDR3 protein: CASSHLSSYNSPLHF; CDR3 DNA: TGTGCCAGCAGTCATCTGAGCTCCTATAATTCACCCCTCCACTTT
clone size: .; V gene: TRBV6-6; D gene: TRBD2; J gene: TRBJ2-2; CDR3 protein: CASSASGGDTGELFF; CDR3 DNA: TGTGCCAGCAGTGCTAGCGGGGGGGACACCGGGGAGCTGTTTTTT
clone size: .; V gene: TRBV7-6; D gene: TRBD2; J gene: TRBJ2-1; CDR3 protein: CASSRALGGTSGSEQFF; CDR3 DNA: TGTGCCAGCAGCCGAGCCTTGGGGGGGACTAGCGGTAGTGAGCAGTTCTTC
clone size: .; V gene: TRBV2; D gene: .; J gene: TRBJ1-2; CDR3 protein: CASSGMTEGYGYTF; CDR3 DNA: TGTGCCAGCAGTGGCATGACAGAAGGATATGGCTACACCTTC
clone size: .; V gene: TRBV29-1; D gene: TRBD1; J gene: TRBJ1-1; CDR3 protein: CSAPGGMRDTEAFF; CDR3 DNA: TGCAGCGCCCCAGGGGGTATGAGGGACACTGAAGCTTTCTTT
clone size: .; V gene: TRBV11-2; D gene: .; J gene: TRBJ1-6; CDR3 protein: CASSLAGSETNSPLHF; CDR3 DNA: TGTGCCAGCAGCTTAGCGGGTTCGGAAACTAATTCACCCCTCCACTTT
clone size: few; V gene: TRBV29-1; D gene: .; J gene: TRBJ1-2; CDR3 protein: CSVTGNYGYTF; CDR3 DNA: TGCAGCGTGACAGGAAACTATGGCTACACCTTC
clone size: .; V gene: TRBV6-5; D gene: .; J gene: TRBJ1-1; CDR3 protein: CASSYPTGIENTEAFF; CDR3 DNA: TGTGCCAGCAGTTACCCCACAGGGATTGAGAACACTGAAGCTTTCTTT
clone size: .; V gene: TRBV19; D gene: TRBD2; J gene: TRBJ2-7; CDR3 protein: CASSIGSGGAYEQYF; CDR3 DNA: TGTGCCAGTAGTATAGGTAGCGGGGGAGCCTACGAGCAGTACTTC
clone size: .; V gene: TRBV13; D gene: .; J gene: TRBJ2-1; CDR3 protein: CASSTGGEQFF; CDR3 DNA: TGTGCCAGCAGCACCGGGGGTGAGCAGTTCTTC
clone size: .; V gene: TRBV5-6; D gene: .; J gene: TRBJ1-2; CDR3 protein: CASGAAGSGYGYTF; CDR3 DNA: TGTGCCAGCGGGGCGGCAGGGTCTGGCTATGGCTACACCTTC
clone size: .; V gene: TRBV6-6; D gene: .; J gene: TRBJ2-3; CDR3 protein: CASSYANTDTQYF; CDR3 DNA: TGTGCCAGCAGTTACGCGAACACAGATACGCAGTATTTT
clone size: .; V gene: TRBV7-9; D gene: TRBD1; J gene: TRBJ1-1; CDR3 protein: CASSPTGAARTEAFF; CDR3 DNA: TGTGCCAGCAGCCCTACAGGGGCCGCCCGGACTGAAGCTTTCTTT
clone size: few; V gene: TRBV4-1; D gene: TRBD2; J gene: TRBJ2-3; CDR3 protein: CASRGLAGGTDTQYF; CDR3 DNA: TGCGCCAGCAGAGGACTAGCGGGGGGGACAGATACGCAGTATTTT
clone size: .; V gene: TRBV5-4; D gene: .; J gene: TRBJ2-7; CDR3 protein: CASSSDGSSYEQYF; CDR3 DNA: TGTGCCAGCAGCTCGGACGGGAGCTCCTACGAGCAGTACTTC
clone size: .; V gene: TRBV4-1; D gene: .; J gene: TRBJ1-2; CDR3 protein: CASSPTGTNGYTF; CDR3 DNA: TGCGCCAGCAGCCCGACAGGAACAAATGGCTACACCTTC
clone size: few; V gene: TRBV5-1; D gene: .; J gene: TRBJ2-2; CDR3 protein: CASSLGGAGELFF; CDR3 DNA: TGCGCCAGCAGCTTGGGGGGAGCCGGGGAGCTGTTTTTT
clone size: once; V gene: TRBV7-9; D gene: TRBD2; J gene: TRBJ2-5; CDR3 protein: CASSLPLAEETQYF; CDR3 DNA: TGTGCCAGCAGCTTACCTCTAGCGGAAGAGACCCAGTACTTC
clone size: .; V gene: TRBV1; D gene: .; J gene: TRBJ1-5; CDR3 protein: CTSSQAELRRTNNQPQHF; CDR3 DNA: TGCACCAGCAGCCAAGCTGAGTTGCGTCGGACAAACAATCAGCCCCAGCATTTT
clone size: once; V gene: TRBV6-6; D gene: .; J gene: TRBJ2-7; CDR3 protein: CASSYNAYEQYF; CDR3 DNA: TGTGCCAGCAGTTACAACGCCTACGAGCAGTACTTC
clone size: .; V gene: TRBV9; D gene: TRBD1; J gene: TRBJ1-1; CDR3 protein: CASSPHSGQVDTEAFF; CDR3 DNA: TGTGCCAGCAGCCCTCACTCGGGACAGGTGGACACTGAAGCTTTCTTT
clone size: .; V gene: TRBV9; D gene: .; J gene: TRBJ2-3; CDR3 protein: CASSVAAVQDTQYF; CDR3 DNA: TGTGCCAGCAGCGTAGCGGCGGTGCAAGATACGCAGTATTTT
clone size: once; V gene: TRBV9; D gene: .; J gene: TRBJ1-2; CDR3 protein: CASATEYGYTF; CDR3 DNA: TGTGCCAGCGCCACAGAGTATGGCTACACCTTC
clone size: few; V gene: TRBV6-1; D gene: .; J gene: TRBJ2-7; CDR3 protein: CASSTGYEQYF; CDR3 DNA: TGTGCCAGCTCGACAGGCTACGAGCAGTACTTC
clone size: .; V gene: TRBV11-3; D gene: TRBD2; J gene: TRBJ2-7; CDR3 protein: CASSLDWDYPTYEQYF; CDR3 DNA: TGTGCCAGCAGCTTAGATTGGGACTATCCTACCTACGAGCAGTACTTC
clone size: .; V gene: TRBV5-1; D gene: TRBD1; J gene: TRBJ1-2; CDR3 protein: CASSLGQGFGGDGYTF; CDR3 DNA: TGCGCCAGCAGCTTGGGACAGGGGTTTGGTGGCGATGGCTACACCTTC
clone size: .; V gene: TRBV28; D gene: .; J gene: TRBJ1-2; CDR3 protein: CASSPEVAGAYGYTF; CDR3 DNA: TGTGCCAGCAGTCCCGAGGTGGCAGGGGCCTATGGCTACACCTTC
clone size: once; V gene: TRBV5-1; D gene: TRBD2; J gene: TRBJ2-1; CDR3 protein: CASSLSLAGDSYNEQFF; CDR3 DNA: TGCGCCAGCAGCTTGTCACTAGCGGGGGACTCCTACAATGAGCAGTTCTTC
clone size: .; V gene: TRBV7-8; D gene: TRBD2; J gene: TRBJ2-2; CDR3 protein: CASSLGSQAGVLDTGELFF; CDR3 DNA: TGTGCCAGCAGCTTAGGCTCGCAAGCGGGGGTTCTGGACACCGGGGAGCTGTTTTTT
clone size: .; V gene: TRBV4-2; D gene: TRBD2; J gene: TRBJ2-2; CDR3 protein: CASSEMLAGGELFF; CDR3 DNA: TGTGCCAGCAGCGAGATGTTAGCGGGCGGGGAGCTGTTTTTT
clone size: .; V gene: TRBV11-2; D gene: TRBD2; J gene: TRBJ2-3; CDR3 protein: CASSLPGLVADTQYF; CDR3 DNA: TGTGCCAGCAGCTTGCCGGGACTAGTCGCAGATACGCAGTATTTT
clone size: .; V gene: TRBV7-3; D gene: .; J gene: TRBJ1-2; CDR3 protein: CASSLNEGFGYTF; CDR3 DNA: TGTGCCAGCAGCTTAAATGAGGGTTTTGGCTACACCTTC
clone size: few; V gene: TRBV27; D gene: .; J gene: TRBJ1-5; CDR3 protein: CASSLTGYSNQPQHF; CDR3 DNA: TGTGCCAGCAGTTTAACAGGGTATAGCAATCAGCCCCAGCATTTT
clone size: .; V gene: TRBV7-2; D gene: TRBD1; J gene: TRBJ1-6; CDR3 protein: CASSLGTEINSPLHF; CDR3 DNA: TGTGCCAGCAGCCTCGGGACAGAAATTAATTCACCCCTCCACTTT
clone size: .; V gene: TRBV5-1; D gene: .; J gene: TRBJ1-2; CDR3 protein: CASSLDQYGYTF; CDR3 DNA: TGCGCCAGCAGCTTGGACCAGTATGGCTACACCTTC
clone size: .; V gene: TRBV10-3; D gene: .; J gene: TRBJ2-7; CDR3 protein: CAISESGRPYEQYF; CDR3 DNA: TGTGCCATCAGTGAGTCGGGCAGACCCTACGAGCAGTACTTC
clone size: .; V gene: TRBV5-4; D gene: TRBD1; J gene: TRBJ1-1; CDR3 protein: CASSTGQGEAFF; CDR3 DNA: TGTGCCAGCAGCACCGGACAGGGCGAAGCTTTCTTT
clone size: .; V gene: TRBV13; D gene: .; J gene: TRBJ2-1; CDR3 protein: CASSSTEYNEQFF; CDR3 DNA: TGTGCCAGCAGCTCCACAGAGTACAATGAGCAGTTCTTC
clone size: .; V gene: TRBV27; D gene: .; J gene: TRBJ2-5; CDR3 protein: CASSPTRVQETQYF; CDR3 DNA: TGTGCCAGCAGCCCCACTAGAGTTCAAGAGACCCAGTACTTC
clone size: .; V gene: TRBV5-1; D gene: TRBD1; J gene: TRBJ2-7; CDR3 protein: CASSLYRGDEQYF; CDR3 DNA: TGCGCCAGCAGCTTGTACAGGGGCGACGAGCAGTACTTC